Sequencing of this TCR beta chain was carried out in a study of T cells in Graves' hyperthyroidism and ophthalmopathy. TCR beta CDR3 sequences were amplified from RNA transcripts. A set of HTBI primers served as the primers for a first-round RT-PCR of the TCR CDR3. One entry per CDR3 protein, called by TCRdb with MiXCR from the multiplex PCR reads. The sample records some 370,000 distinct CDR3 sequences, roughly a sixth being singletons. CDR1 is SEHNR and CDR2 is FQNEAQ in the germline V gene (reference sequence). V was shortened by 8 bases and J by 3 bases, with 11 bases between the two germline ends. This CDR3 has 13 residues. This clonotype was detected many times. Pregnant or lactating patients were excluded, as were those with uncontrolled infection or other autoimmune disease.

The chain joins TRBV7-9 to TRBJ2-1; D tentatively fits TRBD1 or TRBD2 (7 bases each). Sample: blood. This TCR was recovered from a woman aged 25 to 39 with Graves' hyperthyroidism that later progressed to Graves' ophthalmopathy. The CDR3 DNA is TGTGCCAGCCGGGGGGACAGCTACAATGAGCAGTTCTTC. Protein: CASRGDSYNEQFF.